These 8 T cell receptor beta chains were all obtained from the same sample, sequenced in a study of T cells in localized non-small cell lung cancer. The repertoire was sequenced with immunoSEQ multiplex PCR; TCRdb's copy has only in-frame clones and lacks some. The sample has roughly 35,000 clones, more than 80% seen once. The source was peripheral blood, collected before any cancer treatment. These receptors came from a female donor of 60 years or more with stage I lung adenocarcinoma.

The V gene is TRBV4-2, the J gene TRBJ2-1; possibly TRBD1 for D (5 bases). This CDR3 has 15 amino acids. V lost 0 bases to trimming and J lost 7 bases, with 13 bases between them. Germline-derived CDR1 and CDR2 are LGHNA and YNFKEQ. DNA of the CDR3: TGTGCCAGCAGCCAAGATTGGGGCGGCCTGAATGAGCAGTTCTTC. Amino acids: CASSQDWGGLNEQFF.

CDR3 DNA sequence: TGTGCCAGCAGCCCCGGGACCAGCTCCTACGAGCAGTACGTC. It yields the protein CASSPGTSSYEQYV. The J gene is TRBJ2-7, the V gene TRBV7-9; D possibly matches TRBD1 or TRBD2 (5 bases each). V gave up 5 bases and J gave up 0 bases, with 11 bases separating them. CDR3 length equals 14 residues. Germline V gene sequence: CDR1 SEHNR, CDR2 FQNEAQ (reference sequence).

This sequence joins TRBV7-2 and TRBJ2-3; the D gene is possibly TRBD2 (5 bases). This CDR3 comprises 15 residues. Per the germline V gene, CDR1 is SGHTA and CDR2 is FQGNSA. The V gene lost 2 bases and the J gene lost 4 bases, with 13 bases spanning the gap. CDR3 sequence reads: CASSLTGVKADTQYF. The CDR3 DNA follows: TGTGCCAGCAGCTTAACCGGGGTGAAGGCAGATACGCAGTATTTT.

The chain joins TRBV7-2 to TRBJ2-3; 12 bases agree with TRBD2. Germline CDR1 is SGHTA and CDR2 is FQGNSA. This CDR3 region has 14 residues. The ends lost 11 bases at V and 8 bases at J; junction bases unmatched: 11. The CDR3 loop is CAQAPSGGAGTQYF. The DNA of the CDR3 is TGTGCCCAGGCTCCTAGCGGGGGGGCCGGTACGCAGTATTTT.

The chain links TRBV6-6 to TRBJ1-2; D perhaps matches TRBD1 (5 bases). The CDR3 totals 14 residues. V lost 2 bases and J 8 bases, leaving 15 bases between the germline ends. Germline V gene data show CDR1 as MNHNY and CDR2 as SVGAGI (reference sequence). CDR3 sequence reads: CASSYPGGSRGYTF. The DNA of the CDR3 is TGTGCCAGCAGTTACCCGGGGGGTAGTAGGGGCTACACCTTC.

This chain uses TRBV19 with TRBJ1-3; D remains unclear. Germline-derived CDR1 and CDR2 are LNHDA and SQIVND (reference sequence). V was clipped by 3 bases and J by 0 bases, with 9 bases between them. CDR3 length: 15 residues. The CDR3 coding sequence is TGTGCCAGTAGTATGAGCATAACCTCTGGAAACACCATATATTTT. This encodes CASSMSITSGNTIYF.

The rearrangement uses TRBV18 and TRBJ2-1; D unresolved. From germline, CDR1 is KGHSH and CDR2 LQKENI. This CDR3 is 13 amino acids long. V lost 3 bases, J lost 8 bases, and 11 bases lay in between. The CDR3 bases are TGTGCCAGCTCACCTGGTAGAAGGGATGAGCAGTTCTTC. Translation: CASSPGRRDEQFF.

The chain couples TRBV19 to TRBJ2-6, with D perhaps TRBD2 (6 bases). CDR1 and CDR2 (germline): LNHDA, SQIVND (reference sequence). CDR3 size: 16 residues. V lost 6 bases and J lost 0, with 12 bases in between. CDR3 amino acids: CASSQEGLSGANVLTF. The CDR3 DNA is TGTGCCAGTAGCCAGGAGGGTCTCTCTGGGGCCAACGTCCTGACTTTC.